Following are 27 T cell receptor beta chains from one sample sequenced in a study of cytomegalovirus exposure and HLA in healthy donors. The repertoire was sequenced with immunoSEQ multiplex PCR; TCRdb's copy has only in-frame clones and lacks some. The sample gives around 190,000 clones, 80% to 90% of which show up once; 1% to 1.5% is in the top ten. The sequenced material came from PBMCs. Receptors were obtained from a woman aged 25 to 45 in good health and CMV-seronegative.

The genes are TRBV7-9 and TRBJ1-2; no clear D gene. Germline V lookup: CDR1 SEHNR, CDR2 FQNEAQ (reference sequence). The CDR3 consists of 11 residues. Trimming cost V 8 bases and J 4 bases, with 8 bases left between them. This CDR3 reads CASATAYGYTF. As DNA, the CDR3 is TGTGCCAGCGCGACTGCCTATGGCTACACCTTC.

The gene calls are TRBV30 and TRBJ2-3; 11 nucleotides align to TRBD2. Unmatched junction bases numbered 7, after V lost 1 base and J lost 7 bases. From germline, CDR1 is GTSNPN and CDR2 SVGIG (reference sequence). The CDR3 runs to 15 residues. The CDR3 region is CAWSDGGLAVNTQYF. CDR3 DNA: TGTGCCTGGAGTGATGGGGGACTAGCGGTAAATACGCAGTATTTT.

The chain employs TRBV5-1 and TRBJ1-1; D might be TRBD1 (6 bases). Trimming left V 1 base short and J 6 bases short, with 31 bases between. The CDR3 covers 20 residues. Germline-derived CDR1 and CDR2 are SGHRS and YFSETQ. DNA of the CDR3: TGCGCCAGCAGCTTGATTTCGAGTGGGAACAGGGCAGGCCGGCGGCCTGAAGCTTTCTTT. Residues: CASSLISSGNRAGRRPEAFF.

This rearrangement joins TRBV18 to TRBJ2-1, with TRBD1 matching over 7 bases. From germline, CDR1 is KGHSH and CDR2 LQKENI. Trimming at V came to 2 bases and at J to 6 bases, leaving 1 base not matched to a gene. The CDR3 contains 13 residues. CDR3 nucleotide sequence: TGTGCCAGCTCACCAGGGACAGCCAATGAGCAGTTCTTC. Its translation: CASSPGTANEQFF.

V and J are TRBV18 and TRBJ2-3; D is perhaps TRBD1 (8 bases). Trimming took off 2 bases at V and 4 bases at J, with 10 bases between the two ends. This CDR3 is built from 14 residues. The V gene's germline CDR1 is KGHSH and CDR2 LQKENI. The CDR3 DNA is TGTGCCAGCTCACCAACAGGGGGGGCAGATACGCAGTATTTT. It is translated as CASSPTGGADTQYF.

The chain recombines TRBV19 with TRBJ1-5; maybe TRBD1 (5 bases). The germline CDR1 and CDR2 sequences are LNHDA and SQIVND (reference sequence). The CDR3 has 15 residues. V lost 5 bases and J 5 bases, leaving 16 bases between the germline ends. CDR3 residues: CASSYRQGGDQPQHF. CDR3 DNA sequence: TGTGCCAGTAGTTACAGGCAGGGTGGGGATCAGCCCCAGCATTTT.

This chain links TRBV5-1 with TRBJ2-3; D might be TRBD2 (5 bases). Germline CDR1 reads SGHRS; CDR2 reads YFSETQ. CDR3 length: 14 amino acids. Trimming took off 4 bases at V and 4 bases at J, with 13 bases between the two ends. The CDR3 nucleotides are TGCGCCAGCAGCATCTTCCGGGAATCAGATACGCAGTATTTT. Protein product: CASSIFRESDTQYF. Full variable domain (remainder filled in from reference TRBV5-1 and TRBJ2-3): KAGVTQTPRYLIKTRGQQVTLSCSPISGHRSVSWYQQTPGQGLQFLFEYFSETQRNKGNFPGRFSGRQFSNSRSEMNVSTLELGDSALYLCASSIFRESDTQYFGPGTRLTVL.

This sequence joins TRBV5-1 and TRBJ2-3, with a tentative D call TRBD2 (5 bases). With 2 bases removed from V and 0 bases from J, the gap between germline ends came to 13 bases. There are 16 residues in the CDR3. Germline V gene data show CDR1 as SGHRS and CDR2 as YFSETQ. The CDR3 sequence is CASSLKRYSSTDTQYF. As DNA, the CDR3 is TGCGCCAGCAGCTTAAAGCGGTACTCTAGCACAGATACGCAGTATTTT.

The rearrangement links TRBV27 to TRBJ1-2, with 10 positions matching TRBD1. Germline CDR1 MNHEY, CDR2 SMNVEV (reference sequence). The CDR3 runs 15 residues. After removal of 4 bases from V and 3 bases from J, the junction contained 5 bases not matched to a gene. In DNA, the CDR3 is TGTGCCAGCAGTTCAGGACAGGGGGTTTACTATGGCTACACCTTC. As protein: CASSSGQGVYYGYTF.

This clone was observed a handful of times. This chain connects TRBV28 to TRBJ1-6; perhaps TRBD1 as D (5 bases). The length of the CDR3 is 14 residues. Germline-derived CDR1 and CDR2 are MDHEN and SYDVKM. V was trimmed by 8 bases and J by 7 bases, leaving 15 bases between them. This chain's CDR3 is CASDSRVINSPLHF. In DNA, the CDR3 is TGTGCCAGCGACAGTAGGGTGATCAATTCACCCCTCCACTTT. The full variable domain, completed using reference TRBV28 and TRBJ1-6, is DVKVTQSSRYLVKRTGEKVFLECVQDMDHENMFWYRQDPGLGLRLIYFSYDVKMKEKGDIPEGYSVSREKKERFSLILESASTNQTSMYLCASDSRVINSPLHFGNGTRLTVT.

The gene calls are TRBV29-1 and TRBJ2-2; a weak D match, TRBD2 (7 bases). The CDR3 extends over 14 amino acids. CDR1 is SQVTM, CDR2 ANQGSEA, per germline. Trimming shortened V by 3 bases and J by 4 bases, and 12 bases separated the two germline ends. This CDR3 is CSVEGGAVTGELFF. As DNA, the CDR3 is TGCAGCGTTGAGGGGGGGGCTGTCACCGGGGAGCTGTTTTTT.

CDR3 amino acids: CASSLGQFGNQPQHF. The CDR3 bases are TGTGCCAGCAGCTTAGGTCAGTTTGGTAATCAGCCCCAGCATTTT. V gene TRBV7-2 combines with J gene TRBJ1-5; D is unclear. V shed 1 base and J shed 4 bases, with 11 bases lying between them. The CDR3 contains 15 residues. Germline CDR1 reads SGHTA; CDR2 reads FQGNSA.

The rearrangement uses TRBV4-1 and TRBJ1-6, with unresolved D. V lost 0 bases to trimming and J lost 2 bases, with 8 bases between them. Germline V CDR1 and CDR2: MGHRA, YSYEKL. The CDR3 is 16 residues long. The CDR3 coding sequence is TGCGCCAGCAGCCAAGACGGGGTCACCTATAATTCACCCCTCCACTTT. Amino acids: CASSQDGVTYNSPLHF.

The chain couples TRBV18 to TRBJ1-3, with TRBD1 as a possible D gene (5 bases). The CDR3 runs 15 residues. In germline, CDR1 is KGHSH, CDR2 LQKENI. V shed 3 bases and J shed 3 bases, with 12 bases lying between them. CDR3 in amino acids: CASSPPGGNGNTIYF. The CDR3 DNA sequence: TGTGCCAGCTCACCCCCCGGGGGGAATGGAAACACCATATATTTT.

The V and J genes are TRBV10-2 and TRBJ2-7; a possible D gene is TRBD1 (6 bases). Deletions cut 2 bases from V and 7 bases from J, with 18 bases between. The length of the CDR3 is 15 residues. Germline V lookup: CDR1 WSHSY, CDR2 SAAADI. The CDR3 loop is CASSEPVRGDSEQYF. The CDR3 coding sequence is TGCGCCAGCAGTGAGCCGGTCAGGGGAGATAGTGAGCAGTACTTC.

CDR3 loop: CASSLTGTYNEQFF. Written as DNA, the CDR3 is TGTGCCAGCAGCTTGACAGGGACCTACAATGAGCAGTTCTTC. The chain has TRBV11-2 and TRBJ2-1, with TRBD1 matching over 7 bases. The CDR3 has 14 amino acids. The J segment lost 2 bases and the V segment lost 3 bases, leaving 1 base of the junction unmatched. Germline V gene data show CDR1 as SGHAT and CDR2 as FQNNGV. Looking up the rest from reference TRBV11-2 and TRBJ2-1 gives the full variable domain: EAGVAQSPRYKIIEKRQSVAFWCNPISGHATLYWYQQILGQGPKLLIQFQNNGVVDDSQLPKDRFSAERLKGVDSTLKIQPAKLEDSAVYLCASSLTGTYNEQFFGPGTRLTVL.

The V gene is TRBV5-1, the J gene TRBJ2-3, with 9 bases identical to TRBD2. V lost 6 bases and J lost 5; bases outside the gene matches: 13. Looked up from germline, CDR1 is SGHRS and CDR2 is YFSETQ. The CDR3 length is 16 residues. CDR3 nucleotides: TGCGCCAGCAACACTATTAGCGGGAGTTTTGAAGATACGCAGTATTTT. As protein: CASNTISGSFEDTQYF.

This chain connects TRBV5-1 to TRBJ2-2; 11 nucleotides agree with TRBD2. CDR1 is SGHRS and CDR2 is YFSETQ in the germline V gene. Losses at the gene ends were 1 base for V and 1 base for J; bases not matched to a gene: 0. CDR3 size: 16 residues. The chain's CDR3 is CASSLTSGRNTGELFF. In nucleotides, the CDR3 is TGCGCCAGCAGCTTGACTAGCGGGAGGAACACCGGGGAGCTGTTTTTT.

The chain employs TRBV2 and TRBJ2-1, with a weak D call TRBD1 (5 bases). The V end lost 7 bases, the J end lost 5 bases, and 12 bases lay between the germline ends. The length of the CDR3 is 13 residues. The germline gives CDR1 SNHLY, CDR2 FYNNEI. The CDR3 DNA sequence: TGTGCCAGCAAAAGTAAAGGGGACAATGAGCAGTTCTTC. Residues: CASKSKGDNEQFF.

The chain combines TRBV27 with TRBJ2-7; D ambiguous. CDR3 length equals 15 residues. The V gene's germline CDR1 is MNHEY and CDR2 SMNVEV (reference sequence). Trimming took 0 bases from V and 3 from J, leaving 12 bases between them. The CDR3 DNA follows: TGTGCCAGCAGTTTATCGCTGGCGGTGCGCTACGAGCAGTACTTC. It is translated as CASSLSLAVRYEQYF.

The J gene is TRBJ2-1, the V gene TRBV6-5; D unresolved. This CDR3 spans 14 amino acids. With 6 bases removed from V and 9 bases from J, the gap between germline ends came to 18 bases. CDR1 is MNHEY and CDR2 is SVGAGI in the germline V gene. Here the CDR3 reads CASRRGLVVGEQFF. CDR3 DNA: TGTGCCAGCAGACGCGGCTTGGTTGTGGGTGAGCAGTTCTTC.

This clone is a singleton in its sample. The CDR3 is CASSKVCSDREVSEQYF. As DNA, the CDR3 is TGTGCCAGCAGCAAAGTATGCAGCGATCGAGAGGTATCCGAGCAGTACTTC. The chain combines TRBV21-1 with TRBJ2-7; TRBD2 reflects the table's D call only, with no check against the DNA. TRBV21-1 is recorded as a pseudogene. The CDR3 has 17 residues.

The chain employs TRBV2 and TRBJ2-3, with 9 bases fitting TRBD1. Germline assignment: CDR1 SNHLY and CDR2 FYNNEI. The junction had 5 bases not matched to a gene; V was cut back by 6 bases and J by 1 base. The CDR3 is 15 amino acids. The CDR3 is CASRLGQGRTDTQYF. The CDR3 DNA reads as TGTGCCAGCAGACTGGGACAGGGTCGCACAGATACGCAGTATTTT.

J is TRBJ2-3 and V is TRBV7-9; 11 bases are a match to TRBD2. Germline V gives CDR1 SEHNR, CDR2 FQNEAQ (reference sequence). J lost 2 bases, V lost 2 bases, and 9 bases had no gene match. The CDR3 runs 18 residues. In DNA form, the CDR3 reads TGTGCCAGCAGCTTAACCCGTCTAGCGGGAGGACTCACAGATACGCAGTATTTT. The encoded protein is CASSLTRLAGGLTDTQYF.

This rearrangement joins TRBV19 to TRBJ2-2; TRBD1 aligns across 7 bases. Per germline, CDR1 LNHDA and CDR2 SQIVND (reference sequence). After removal of 5 bases from V and 4 bases from J, the junction contained 7 bases not matched to a gene. There are 15 residues in the CDR3. The CDR3 region has the DNA TGTGCCAGTAGTTCTCGACAGGGAGCCACCGGGGAGCTGTTTTTT. Translating it yields CASSSRQGATGELFF.

The gene calls are TRBV6-5 and TRBJ1-5; unclear D gene. The V end lost 5 bases, the J end lost 4 bases, and 3 bases lay between the germline ends. The CDR3 has 11 amino acids. Germline loops: CDR1 MNHEY, CDR2 SVGAGI. CDR3: CASSVNQPQHF. In DNA form, the CDR3 reads TGTGCCAGCAGTGTAAATCAGCCCCAGCATTTT.

The chain links TRBV6-5 to TRBJ2-1, with D possibly being TRBD2 (6 bases). Trimming shortened V by 0 bases and J by 7 bases, and 16 bases separated the two germline ends. This CDR3 is built from 16 residues. CDR1 is MNHEY and CDR2 is SVGAGI in the germline V gene. The CDR3 sequence is CASSYSRRGRSNEQFF. The CDR3 coding sequence is TGTGCCAGCAGTTACTCGAGGAGAGGGAGGAGTAATGAGCAGTTCTTC.